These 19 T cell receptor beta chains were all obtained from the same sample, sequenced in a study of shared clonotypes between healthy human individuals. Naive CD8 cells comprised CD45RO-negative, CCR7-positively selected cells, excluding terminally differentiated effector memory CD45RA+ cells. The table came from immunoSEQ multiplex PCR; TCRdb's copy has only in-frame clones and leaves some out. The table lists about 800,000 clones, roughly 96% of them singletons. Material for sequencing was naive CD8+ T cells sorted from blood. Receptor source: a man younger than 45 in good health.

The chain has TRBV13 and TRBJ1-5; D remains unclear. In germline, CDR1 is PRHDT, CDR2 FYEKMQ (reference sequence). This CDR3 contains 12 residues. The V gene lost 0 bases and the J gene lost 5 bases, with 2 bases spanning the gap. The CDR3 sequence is CASSLGYQPQHF. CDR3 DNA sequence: TGTGCCAGCAGCTTAGGGTATCAGCCCCAGCATTTT.

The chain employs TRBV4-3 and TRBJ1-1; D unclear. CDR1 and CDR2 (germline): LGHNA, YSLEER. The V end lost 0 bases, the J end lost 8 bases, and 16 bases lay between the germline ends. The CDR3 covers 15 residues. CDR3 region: CASSQESGANPEAFF. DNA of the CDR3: TGCGCCAGCAGCCAAGAGTCAGGAGCCAACCCGGAAGCTTTCTTT.

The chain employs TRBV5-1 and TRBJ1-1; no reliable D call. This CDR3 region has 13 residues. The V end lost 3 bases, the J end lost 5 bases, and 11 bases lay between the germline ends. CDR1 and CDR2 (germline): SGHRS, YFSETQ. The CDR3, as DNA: TGCGCCAGCAGCTCGGGAGGGAGGACTGAAGCTTTCTTT. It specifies CASSSGGRTEAFF.

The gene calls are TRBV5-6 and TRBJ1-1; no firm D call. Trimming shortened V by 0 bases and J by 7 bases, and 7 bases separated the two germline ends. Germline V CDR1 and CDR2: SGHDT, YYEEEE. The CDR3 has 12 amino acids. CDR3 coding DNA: TGTGCCAGCAGCTTGGGTTGGCATGAAGCTTTCTTT. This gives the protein CASSLGWHEAFF.

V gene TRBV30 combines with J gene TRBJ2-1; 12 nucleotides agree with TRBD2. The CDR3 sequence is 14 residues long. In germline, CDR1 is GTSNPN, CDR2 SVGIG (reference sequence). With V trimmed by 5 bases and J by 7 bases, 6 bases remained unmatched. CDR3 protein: CAWSLGTSGNEQFF. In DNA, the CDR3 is TGTGCCTGGTCACTTGGGACTAGCGGGAATGAGCAGTTCTTC.

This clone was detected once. The CDR3 DNA sequence: TGCGCCAGCAGCTTGACGATACTAGCGGGAGAGACCCAGTACTTC. Its translation: CASSLTILAGETQYF. V is TRBV5-1 and J is TRBJ2-5, with 9 bases matching TRBD2. There are 15 residues in the CDR3. V was pared by 1 base and J by 4 bases, with 5 bases of the junction left unmatched. Germline V lookup: CDR1 SGHRS, CDR2 YFSETQ.

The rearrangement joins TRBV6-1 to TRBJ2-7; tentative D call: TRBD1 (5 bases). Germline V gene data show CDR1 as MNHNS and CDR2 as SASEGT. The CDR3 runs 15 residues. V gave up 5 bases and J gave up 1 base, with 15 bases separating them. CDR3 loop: CASSPDSLMSYEQYF. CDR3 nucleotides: TGTGCCAGCAGTCCCGACAGTCTCATGTCCTACGAGCAGTACTTC.

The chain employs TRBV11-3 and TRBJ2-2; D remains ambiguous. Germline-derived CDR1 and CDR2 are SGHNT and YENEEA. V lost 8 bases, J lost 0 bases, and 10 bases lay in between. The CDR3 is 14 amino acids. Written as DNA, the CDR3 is TGTGCCAGCCGGCAGGACCCGAACACCGGGGAGCTGTTTTTT. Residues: CASRQDPNTGELFF.

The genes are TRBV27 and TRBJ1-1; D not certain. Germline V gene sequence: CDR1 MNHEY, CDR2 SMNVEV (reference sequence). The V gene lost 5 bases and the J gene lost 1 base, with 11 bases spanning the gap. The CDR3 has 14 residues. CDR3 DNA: TGTGCCAGCAGTATGGACGAGGGGAACACTGAAGCTTTCTTT. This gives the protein CASSMDEGNTEAFF.

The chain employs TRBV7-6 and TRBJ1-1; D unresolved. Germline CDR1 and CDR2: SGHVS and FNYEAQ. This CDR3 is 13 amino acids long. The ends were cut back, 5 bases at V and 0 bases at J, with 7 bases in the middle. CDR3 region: CASSPALNTEAFF. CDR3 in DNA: TGTGCCAGCAGCCCGGCCTTGAACACTGAAGCTTTCTTT. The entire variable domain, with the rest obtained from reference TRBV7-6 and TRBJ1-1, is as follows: GAGVSQSPRYKVTKRGQDVALRCDPISGHVSLYWYRQALGQGPEFLTYFNYEAQQDKSGLPNDRFSAERPEGSISTLTIQRTEQRDSAMYRCASSPALNTEAFFGQGTRLTVV.

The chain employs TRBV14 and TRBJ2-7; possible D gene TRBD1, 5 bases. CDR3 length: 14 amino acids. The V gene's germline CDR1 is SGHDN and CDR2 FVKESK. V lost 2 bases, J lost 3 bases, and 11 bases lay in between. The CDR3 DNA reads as TGTGCCAGCAGCCAACCCGGACAATTCTACGAGCAGTACTTC. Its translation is CASSQPGQFYEQYF.

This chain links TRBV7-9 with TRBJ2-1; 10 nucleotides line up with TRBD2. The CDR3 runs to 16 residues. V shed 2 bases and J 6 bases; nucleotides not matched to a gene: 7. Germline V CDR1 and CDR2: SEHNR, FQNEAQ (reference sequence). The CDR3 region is CASSLLASGSGNEQFF. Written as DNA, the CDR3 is TGTGCCAGCAGCTTATTGGCTAGCGGGAGCGGCAATGAGCAGTTCTTC.

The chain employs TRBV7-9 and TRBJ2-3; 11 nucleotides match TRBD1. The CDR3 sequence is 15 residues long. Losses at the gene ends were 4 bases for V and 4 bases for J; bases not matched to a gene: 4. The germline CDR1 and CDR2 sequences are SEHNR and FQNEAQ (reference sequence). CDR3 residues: CASSYRDRGSDTQYF. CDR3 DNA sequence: TGTGCCAGCAGCTACCGGGACAGGGGGTCAGATACGCAGTATTTT.

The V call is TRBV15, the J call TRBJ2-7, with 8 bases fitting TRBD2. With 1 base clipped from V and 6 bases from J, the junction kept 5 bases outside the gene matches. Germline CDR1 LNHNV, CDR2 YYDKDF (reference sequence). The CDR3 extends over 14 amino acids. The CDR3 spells CATSRVGLAGEQYF. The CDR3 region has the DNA TGTGCCACCAGCAGAGTAGGCCTAGCGGGCGAGCAGTACTTC.

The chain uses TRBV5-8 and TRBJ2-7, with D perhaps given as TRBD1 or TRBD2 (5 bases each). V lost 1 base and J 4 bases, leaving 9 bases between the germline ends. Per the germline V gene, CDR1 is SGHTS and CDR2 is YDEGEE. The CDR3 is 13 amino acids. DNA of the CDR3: TGTGCCAGCAGCTTGATCAGGGAGTACGAGCAGTACTTC. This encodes CASSLIREYEQYF.

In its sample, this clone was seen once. The CDR3 reads CAAGRRTGELFF. The CDR3 coding sequence is TGTGCCGCCGGGAGGCGCACCGGGGAGCTGTTTTTT. The chain employs TRBV27 and TRBJ2-2, with 7 bases lining up with TRBD2. With V trimmed by 11 bases and J by 4 bases, 4 bases remained unmatched. The CDR3 has 12 residues. Germline loops: CDR1 MNHEY, CDR2 SMNVEV (reference sequence).

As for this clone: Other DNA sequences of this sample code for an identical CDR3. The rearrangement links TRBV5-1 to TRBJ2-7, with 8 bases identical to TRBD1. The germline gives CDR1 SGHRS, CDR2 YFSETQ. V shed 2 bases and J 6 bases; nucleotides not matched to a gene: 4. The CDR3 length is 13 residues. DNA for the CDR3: TGCGCCAGCAGCTTAGGACAGGGTGCCGAGCAGTACTTC. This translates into CASSLGQGAEQYF.

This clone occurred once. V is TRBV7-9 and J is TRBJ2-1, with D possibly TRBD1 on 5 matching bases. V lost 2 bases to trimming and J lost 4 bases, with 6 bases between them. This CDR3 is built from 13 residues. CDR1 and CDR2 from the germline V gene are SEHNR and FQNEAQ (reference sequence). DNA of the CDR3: TGTGCCAGCAGCTTACAGGGTTACAATGAGCAGTTCTTC. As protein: CASSLQGYNEQFF.

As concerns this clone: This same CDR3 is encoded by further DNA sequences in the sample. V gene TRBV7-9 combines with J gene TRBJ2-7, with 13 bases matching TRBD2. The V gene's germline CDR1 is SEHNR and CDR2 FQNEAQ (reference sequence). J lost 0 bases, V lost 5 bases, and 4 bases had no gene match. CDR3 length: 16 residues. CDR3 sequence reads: CASSLRTSGSSYEQYF. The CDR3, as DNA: TGTGCCAGCAGCCTAAGGACTAGCGGGAGCTCCTACGAGCAGTACTTC.